This is a list of T cell receptor beta chains from one sample in a study of T cell responses to AZD1222 COVID-19 vaccine. Generated by immunoSEQ multiplex PCR, the TCRdb table keeps only in-frame clones and is missing some. Of 200,000 or so clones detected, about nine tenths appear once; the ten largest clones hold about 2.5%. The sequences come from peripheral blood, collected on day 0 of MenACWY control vaccination. The source is an adult in good health. Each CDR3 is given with its conserved first and last residue. A D gene is named only where the DNA matches it firmly. Clone size, where shown, is once, few, many, or a class for clones that have expanded.

v_gene: TRBV5-1; d_gene: -; j_gene: TRBJ2-5; abundance: few; CDR3nt: TGCGCCAGCAGCTTGGACGGTGAAGAGACCCAGTACTTC; CDR3aa: CASSLDGEETQYF
v_gene: TRBV5-1; d_gene: -; j_gene: TRBJ2-1; abundance: -; CDR3nt: TGCGCCAGCAGCTTGGACGGGAAGGGCAATGAGCAGTTCTTC; CDR3aa: CASSLDGKGNEQFF
v_gene: TRBV30; d_gene: TRBD1; j_gene: TRBJ1-2; abundance: -; CDR3nt: TGTGCCTGGAGTGCCCTACCGGGACAGGGCCTGGGTGGCTACACCTTC; CDR3aa: CAWSALPGQGLGGYTF
v_gene: TRBV6-1; d_gene: -; j_gene: TRBJ2-5; abundance: -; CDR3nt: TGTGCCAGCAGTGAAGTCGCCAGCCAAGAGACCCAGTACTTC; CDR3aa: CASSEVASQETQYF
v_gene: TRBV5-6; d_gene: -; j_gene: TRBJ1-2; abundance: once; CDR3nt: TGTGCCAGCAGCTTAGACGCTGCTGAAGGCTATGGCTACACCTTC; CDR3aa: CASSLDAAEGYGYTF
v_gene: TRBV5-1; d_gene: TRBD2; j_gene: TRBJ2-7; abundance: -; CDR3nt: TGCGCCAGCAGCTTGGGCCTCGCGGGAGGGACGGAAGGATCCTACGAGCAGTACTTC; CDR3aa: CASSLGLAGGTEGSYEQYF
v_gene: TRBV9; d_gene: TRBD2; j_gene: TRBJ2-3; abundance: -; CDR3nt: TGTGCCAGCAGCGTAGAGCCTAGCGGGGGTAGCACAGATACGCAGTATTTT; CDR3aa: CASSVEPSGGSTDTQYF
v_gene: TRBV20-1; d_gene: TRBD2; j_gene: TRBJ2-7; abundance: -; CDR3nt: TGCAGTGCTAGTGGACTAGCGGGTTACGAGCAGTACTTC; CDR3aa: CSASGLAGYEQYF
v_gene: TRBV5-6; d_gene: TRBD2; j_gene: TRBJ2-3; abundance: -; CDR3nt: TGTGCCAGCAGCTTAGGACTAGCGGGAGGCACAGATACGCAGTATTTT; CDR3aa: CASSLGLAGGTDTQYF
v_gene: TRBV28; d_gene: -; j_gene: TRBJ2-7; abundance: -; CDR3nt: TGTGCCAGCAGCCCCCAGGGTAACAACGAGCAGTACTTC; CDR3aa: CASSPQGNNEQYF
v_gene: TRBV4-1; d_gene: -; j_gene: TRBJ1-5; abundance: once; CDR3nt: TGCGCCAGCAGCCAAGCGGTGGGGAATCAGCCCCAGCATTTT; CDR3aa: CASSQAVGNQPQHF
v_gene: TRBV21-1; d_gene: -; j_gene: TRBJ1-5; abundance: -; CDR3nt: TGTGCCAGCAGCAAAGGGGTTCTGTCCAATCAGCCCCAGCATTTT; CDR3aa: CASSKGVLSNQPQHF
v_gene: TRBV29-1; d_gene: -; j_gene: TRBJ2-2; abundance: -; CDR3nt: TGCAGCGTTGAGGGGACGCGAGGCACCGGGGAGCTGTTTTTT; CDR3aa: CSVEGTRGTGELFF
v_gene: TRBV29-1; d_gene: -; j_gene: TRBJ1-1; abundance: -; CDR3nt: TGCAGCGTCGGTCAGGGGTGGGAGAACACTGAAGCTTTCTTT; CDR3aa: CSVGQGWENTEAFF
v_gene: TRBV7-9; d_gene: -; j_gene: TRBJ1-2; abundance: -; CDR3nt: TGTGCCAGCAGCCCCTCTACCGGGACGGTCTATGGCTACACCTTC; CDR3aa: CASSPSTGTVYGYTF
v_gene: TRBV11-2; d_gene: -; j_gene: TRBJ1-5; abundance: once; CDR3nt: TGTGCCAGCAGCTCCGCCGACAGACAGCCCCAGCATTTT; CDR3aa: CASSSADRQPQHF
v_gene: TRBV6-5; d_gene: TRBD1; j_gene: TRBJ1-1; abundance: -; CDR3nt: TGTGCCAGCAGAAACTCGGGACAGGTCTTCACTGAAGCTTTCTTT; CDR3aa: CASRNSGQVFTEAFF
v_gene: TRBV5-4; d_gene: -; j_gene: TRBJ2-7; abundance: -; CDR3nt: TGTGCCAGCAGCTTGAAGGTTTCCGGGGGGCTCGACGAGCAGTACTTC; CDR3aa: CASSLKVSGGLDEQYF
v_gene: TRBV6-5; d_gene: -; j_gene: TRBJ2-7; abundance: -; CDR3nt: TGTGCCAGCAGACGGGACCCCGGGGGAAGCTACGAGCAGTACTTC; CDR3aa: CASRRDPGGSYEQYF
v_gene: TRBV30; d_gene: -; j_gene: TRBJ1-5; abundance: -; CDR3nt: TGTGCCTGGAGTAAGGGGAGGAACAATCAGCCCCAGCATTTT; CDR3aa: CAWSKGRNNQPQHF
v_gene: TRBV13; d_gene: -; j_gene: TRBJ2-5; abundance: -; CDR3nt: TGTGCCAGCAGCTTAGATAACAGGGAGCAGGAGACCCAGTACTTC; CDR3aa: CASSLDNREQETQYF
v_gene: TRBV10-3; d_gene: -; j_gene: TRBJ2-3; abundance: -; CDR3nt: TGTGCCATCAGTGAAGTTGGGGGAGCTGGAGATACGCAGTATTTT; CDR3aa: CAISEVGGAGDTQYF
v_gene: TRBV25-1; d_gene: TRBD2; j_gene: TRBJ2-3; abundance: -; CDR3nt: TGTGCCAGCAGTGATCCACGGGGGGAAGGCACAGATACGCAGTATTTT; CDR3aa: CASSDPRGEGTDTQYF
v_gene: TRBV6-5; d_gene: -; j_gene: TRBJ1-1; abundance: -; CDR3nt: TGTGCCAGCAGGACGGGGGTGAACACTGAAGCTTTCTTT; CDR3aa: CASRTGVNTEAFF
v_gene: TRBV27; d_gene: -; j_gene: TRBJ1-4; abundance: once; CDR3nt: TGTGCCAGCACCTCCCCCAGGGTGGTGGGTGAAAAACTGTTTTTT; CDR3aa: CASTSPRVVGEKLFF
v_gene: TRBV28; d_gene: -; j_gene: TRBJ2-7; abundance: once; CDR3nt: TGTGCCACCTACTGGGGCCACGAGCAGTACTTC; CDR3aa: CATYWGHEQYF
v_gene: TRBV19; d_gene: -; j_gene: TRBJ1-5; abundance: -; CDR3nt: TGTGCCAGTAGTAAGGGACATCAGCCCCAGCATTTT; CDR3aa: CASSKGHQPQHF
v_gene: TRBV30; d_gene: -; j_gene: TRBJ2-3; abundance: -; CDR3nt: TGTGCCTGGAACAGGAGGAAGTCAGATACGCAGTATTTT; CDR3aa: CAWNRRKSDTQYF
v_gene: TRBV7-6; d_gene: TRBD2; j_gene: TRBJ2-2; abundance: -; CDR3nt: TGTGCCAGCAGCTTAGCCGGGGGGAGCGGGAACGCCGGGGAGCTGTTTTTT; CDR3aa: CASSLAGGSGNAGELFF
v_gene: TRBV7-9; d_gene: -; j_gene: TRBJ1-1; abundance: few; CDR3nt: TGTGCCAGCAGCCCAAACACCGGGGCTGAAGCTTTCTTT; CDR3aa: CASSPNTGAEAFF
v_gene: TRBV28; d_gene: TRBD2; j_gene: TRBJ2-1; abundance: -; CDR3nt: TGTGCCAGCAGCCCGGGGAGCGGGAGCTTCAATGAGCAGTTCTTC; CDR3aa: CASSPGSGSFNEQFF
v_gene: TRBV20-1; d_gene: -; j_gene: TRBJ1-6; abundance: -; CDR3nt: TGCAGTGCTAGTTTCAGGGAATCCTATAATTCACCCCTCCACTTT; CDR3aa: CSASFRESYNSPLHF
v_gene: TRBV19; d_gene: TRBD2; j_gene: TRBJ2-1; abundance: -; CDR3nt: TGTGCCAGTAGTATAGTAGCGGGGGCGGATGAGCAGTTCTTC; CDR3aa: CASSIVAGADEQFF
v_gene: TRBV27; d_gene: -; j_gene: TRBJ1-1; abundance: -; CDR3nt: TGTGCCAGCAGTAGGCAGGGACTTCATAACACTGAAGCTTTCTTT; CDR3aa: CASSRQGLHNTEAFF
v_gene: TRBV9; d_gene: TRBD2; j_gene: TRBJ2-5; abundance: -; CDR3nt: TGTGCCAGCAGCCCCCCCCAGCTCGGGGGGGAGACCCAGTACTTC; CDR3aa: CASSPPQLGGETQYF
v_gene: TRBV29-1; d_gene: -; j_gene: TRBJ2-4; abundance: -; CDR3nt: TGCAGCGTTGTTTCTGGATCCAAAAACATTCAGTACTTC; CDR3aa: CSVVSGSKNIQYF
v_gene: TRBV9; d_gene: -; j_gene: TRBJ1-3; abundance: -; CDR3nt: TGTGCCAGCACCGTTGGGGAGGGAAACACCATATATTTT; CDR3aa: CASTVGEGNTIYF
v_gene: TRBV6-1; d_gene: -; j_gene: TRBJ1-2; abundance: -; CDR3nt: TGTGCCAGCAGTGAAATGAGCTATGGCTACACCTTC; CDR3aa: CASSEMSYGYTF
v_gene: TRBV3-1/TRBV3-2; d_gene: -; j_gene: TRBJ1-1; abundance: -; CDR3nt: TGTGCCAGCAGCCAAGATGCGAACACTGAAGCTTTCTTT; CDR3aa: CASSQDANTEAFF